The source of this TCR beta chain is a study of regulatory dendritic cells for organ transplantation. The CDR3 is made up of 16 amino acids. V shed 3 bases, J shed 1 base, and the junction held 5 bases outside the gene matches. The germline CDR1 and CDR2 sequences are MNHEY and SVGAGI. CFSE-labeled sorted T cells met regulatory or mature dendritic cells for about five days. Some clones are missing from TCRdb's copy, which holds only in-frame ones; the method was immunoSEQ multiplex PCR. Of 20,000 to 25,000 clones listed, 70% to 90% are singletons. Details on this clone: The antigen is unknown.

The rearrangement links TRBV6-5 to TRBJ2-2; the match to TRBD1 covers 7 bases. The sample was naive CD4+ T cells from blood cultured with regulatory dendritic cells. The subset here: CD45RA+ naive T cells. The TCR was taken from a human donor in good health. The CDR3 bases are TGTGCCAGCAGTTATCTGGACAGGTTGAACACCGGGGAGCTGTTTTTT. Protein: CASSYLDRLNTGELFF.